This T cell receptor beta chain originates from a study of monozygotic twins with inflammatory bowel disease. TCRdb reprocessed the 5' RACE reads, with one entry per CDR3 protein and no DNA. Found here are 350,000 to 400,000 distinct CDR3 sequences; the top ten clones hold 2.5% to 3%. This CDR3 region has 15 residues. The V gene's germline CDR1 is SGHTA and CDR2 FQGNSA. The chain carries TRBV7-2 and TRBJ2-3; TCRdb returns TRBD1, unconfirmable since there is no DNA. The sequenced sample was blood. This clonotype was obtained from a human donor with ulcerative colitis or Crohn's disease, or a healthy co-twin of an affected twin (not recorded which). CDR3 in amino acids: CASSSDRKSTDTQYF.